The source of this TCR beta chain is a study of molecular identifiers for immune sequencing clone quantification. TCRdb redid the calling of the PCR reads with MiXCR, one entry per CDR3 protein. Of more than 450,000 distinct CDR3 sequences listed, 20% to 25% were seen once; the top ten hold about 0.8%. This CDR3 contains 12 residues. The V gene's germline CDR1 is SGHRS and CDR2 YFSETQ. Regarding this clonotype: One base away lies a much larger clone, so this may be a sequencing read error.

The genes are TRBV5-1 and TRBJ2-7; D is unresolved. This TCR was recovered from a human donor in good health. Some libraries in this study had Jurkat cell RNA spiked in. Material for sequencing was naive CD8+ T cells from blood, with Jurkat cell RNA spiked in. Subset denoted: FACS-sorted CD8+CD4-CCR7+CD45RA+ naive T cells. CDR3 protein: CANSLNPYEQYF. CDR3 DNA sequence: TGCGCCAACAGCTTGAATCCCTACGAGCAGTACTTC.